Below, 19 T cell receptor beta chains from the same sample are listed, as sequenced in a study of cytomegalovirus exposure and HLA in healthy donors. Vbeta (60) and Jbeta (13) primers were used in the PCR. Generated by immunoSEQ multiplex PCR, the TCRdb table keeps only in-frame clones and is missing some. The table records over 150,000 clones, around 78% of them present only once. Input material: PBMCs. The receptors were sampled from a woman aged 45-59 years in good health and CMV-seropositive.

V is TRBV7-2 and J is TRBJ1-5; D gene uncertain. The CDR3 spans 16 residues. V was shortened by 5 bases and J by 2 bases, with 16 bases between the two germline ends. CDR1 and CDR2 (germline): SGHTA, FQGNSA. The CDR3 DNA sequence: TGTGCCAGCAGCGTAGACGGTCCACCGGGCAATCAGCCCCAGCATTTT. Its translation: CASSVDGPPGNQPQHF.

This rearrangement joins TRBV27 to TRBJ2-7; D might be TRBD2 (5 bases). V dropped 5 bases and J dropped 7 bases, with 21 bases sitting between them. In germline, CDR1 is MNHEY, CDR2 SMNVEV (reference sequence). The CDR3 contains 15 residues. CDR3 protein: CASSPVFPRGTEQYF. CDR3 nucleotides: TGTGCCAGCAGTCCCGTTTTCCCTCGGGGTACGGAGCAGTACTTC.

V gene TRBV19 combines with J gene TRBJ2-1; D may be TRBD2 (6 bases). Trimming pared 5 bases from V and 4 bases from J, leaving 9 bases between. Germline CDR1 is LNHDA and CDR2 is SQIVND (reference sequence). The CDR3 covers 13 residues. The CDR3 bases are TGTGCCAGTAGTGTGGGACTTTACAATGAGCAGTTCTTC. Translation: CASSVGLYNEQFF. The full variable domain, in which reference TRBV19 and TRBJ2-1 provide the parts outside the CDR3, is DGGITQSPKYLFRKEGQNVTLSCEQNLNHDAMYWYRQDPGQGLRLIYYSQIVNDFQKGDIAEGYSVSREKKESFPLTVTSAQKNPTAFYLCASSVGLYNEQFFGPGTRLTVL.

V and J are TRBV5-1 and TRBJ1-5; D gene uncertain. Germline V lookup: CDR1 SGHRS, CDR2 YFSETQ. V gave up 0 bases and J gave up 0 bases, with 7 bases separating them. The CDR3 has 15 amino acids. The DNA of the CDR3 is TGCGCCAGCAGCTTGGGTGGCATTAGCAATCAGCCCCAGCATTTT. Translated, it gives CASSLGGISNQPQHF.

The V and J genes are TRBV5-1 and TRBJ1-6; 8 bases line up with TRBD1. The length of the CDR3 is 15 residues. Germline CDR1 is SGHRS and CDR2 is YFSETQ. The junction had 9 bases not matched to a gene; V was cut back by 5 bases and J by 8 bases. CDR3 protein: CASRPSGGSDSPLHF. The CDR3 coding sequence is TGCGCCAGCAGACCCTCAGGGGGCTCGGATTCACCCCTCCACTTT.

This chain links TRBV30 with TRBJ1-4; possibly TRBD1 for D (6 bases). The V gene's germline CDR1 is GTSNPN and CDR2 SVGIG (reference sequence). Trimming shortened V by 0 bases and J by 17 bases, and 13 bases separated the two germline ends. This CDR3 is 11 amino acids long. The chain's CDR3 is CAWSVGQGFFF. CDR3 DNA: TGTGCCTGGAGTGTGGGACAAGGGTTTTTTTTT.

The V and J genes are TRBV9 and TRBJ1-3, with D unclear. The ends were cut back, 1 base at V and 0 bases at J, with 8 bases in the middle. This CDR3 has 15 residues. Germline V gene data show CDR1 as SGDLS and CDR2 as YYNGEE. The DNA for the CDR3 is TGTGCCAGCAGCGTACAGGCAAACTCTGGAAACACCATATATTTT. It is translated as CASSVQANSGNTIYF.

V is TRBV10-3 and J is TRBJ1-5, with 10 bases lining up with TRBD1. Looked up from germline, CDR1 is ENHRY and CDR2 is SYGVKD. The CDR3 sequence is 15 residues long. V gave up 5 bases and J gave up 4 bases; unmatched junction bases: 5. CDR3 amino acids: CAISFGGQGNQPQHF. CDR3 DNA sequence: TGTGCCATCAGTTTCGGGGGACAGGGGAATCAGCCCCAGCATTTT.

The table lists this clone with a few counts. This CDR3 is CASSKDIGQGGYTF. The CDR3 coding sequence is TGTGCCAGCAGCAAGGACATTGGGCAAGGTGGCTACACCTTC. J is TRBJ1-2 and V is TRBV9, with D maybe TRBD1 (5 bases). The CDR3 totals 14 residues. Per the germline V gene, CDR1 is SGDLS and CDR2 is YYNGEE. V lost 4 bases and J lost 7, with 17 bases in between. Based on the CDR3 plus reference TRBV9 and TRBJ1-2, the full variable domain is DSGVTQTPKHLITATGQRVTLRCSPRSGDLSVYWYQQSLDQGLQFLIQYYNGEERAKGNILERFSAQQFPDLHSELNLSSLELGDSALYFCASSKDIGQGGYTFGSGTRLTVV.

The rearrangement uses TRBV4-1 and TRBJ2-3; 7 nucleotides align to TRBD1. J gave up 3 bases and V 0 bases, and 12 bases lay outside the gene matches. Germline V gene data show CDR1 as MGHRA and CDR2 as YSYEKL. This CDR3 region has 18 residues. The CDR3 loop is CASSQDPRGQLLTDTQYF. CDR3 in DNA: TGCGCCAGCAGCCAAGATCCGAGGGGGCAGCTATTAACAGATACGCAGTATTTT.

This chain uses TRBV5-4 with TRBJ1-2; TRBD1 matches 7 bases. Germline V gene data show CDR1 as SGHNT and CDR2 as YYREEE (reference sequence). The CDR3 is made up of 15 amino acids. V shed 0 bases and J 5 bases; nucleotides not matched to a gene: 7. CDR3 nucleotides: TGTGCCAGCAGCTTGGGGGGTAGACAGGGATATGGCTACACCTTC. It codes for CASSLGGRQGYGYTF.

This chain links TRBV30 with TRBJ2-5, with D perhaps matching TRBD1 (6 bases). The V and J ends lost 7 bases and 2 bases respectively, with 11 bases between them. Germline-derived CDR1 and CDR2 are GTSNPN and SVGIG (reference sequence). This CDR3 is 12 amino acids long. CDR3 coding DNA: TGTGCCTTGAGCCAGGGGCAAGAGACCCAGTACTTC. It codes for CALSQGQETQYF. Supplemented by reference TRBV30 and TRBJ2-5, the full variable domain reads SQTIHQWPATLVQPVGSPLSLECTVEGTSNPNLYWYRQAAGRGLQLLFYSVGIGQISSEVPQNLSASRPQDRQFILSSKKLLLSDSGFYLCALSQGQETQYFGPGTRLLVL.

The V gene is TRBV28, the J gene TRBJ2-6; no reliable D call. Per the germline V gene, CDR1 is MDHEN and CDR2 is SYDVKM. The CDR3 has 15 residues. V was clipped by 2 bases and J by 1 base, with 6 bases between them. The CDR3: CASSLAVSGANVLTF. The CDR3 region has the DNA TGTGCCAGCAGTTTAGCGGTATCTGGGGCCAACGTCCTGACTTTC.

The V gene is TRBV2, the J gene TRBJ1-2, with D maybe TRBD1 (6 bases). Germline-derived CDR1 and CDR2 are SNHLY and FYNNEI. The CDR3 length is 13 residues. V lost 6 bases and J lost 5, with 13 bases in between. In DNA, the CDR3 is TGTGCCAGCAGCCAAAACAGGGATTATGGCTACACCTTC. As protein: CASSQNRDYGYTF.

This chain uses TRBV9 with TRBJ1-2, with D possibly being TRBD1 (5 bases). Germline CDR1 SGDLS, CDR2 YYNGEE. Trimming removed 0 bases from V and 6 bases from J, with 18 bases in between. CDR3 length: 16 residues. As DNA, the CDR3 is TGTGCCAGCAGCGTAGTTGACTTTCGCACAGGCGATGGCTACACCTTC. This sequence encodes CASSVVDFRTGDGYTF.

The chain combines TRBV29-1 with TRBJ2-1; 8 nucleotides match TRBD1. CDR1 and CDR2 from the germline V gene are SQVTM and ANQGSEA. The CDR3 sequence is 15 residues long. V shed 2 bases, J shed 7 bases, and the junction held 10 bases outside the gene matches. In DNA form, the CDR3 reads TGCAGCGTTGAAACGTCACAGGGGGTGGGTAATGAGCAGTTCTTC. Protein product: CSVETSQGVGNEQFF.

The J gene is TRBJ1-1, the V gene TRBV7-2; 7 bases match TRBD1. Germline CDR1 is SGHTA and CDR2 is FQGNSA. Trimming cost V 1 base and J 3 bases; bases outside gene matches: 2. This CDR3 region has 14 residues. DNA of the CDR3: TGTGCCAGCAGCTTAGTTACAGGGGACACTGAAGCTTTCTTT. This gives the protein CASSLVTGDTEAFF.

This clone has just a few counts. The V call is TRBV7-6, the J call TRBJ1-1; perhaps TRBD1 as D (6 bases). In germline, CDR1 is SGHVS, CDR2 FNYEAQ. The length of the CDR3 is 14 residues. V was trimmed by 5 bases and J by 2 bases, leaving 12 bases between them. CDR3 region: CASSVGQRNTEAFF. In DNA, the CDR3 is TGTGCCAGCAGCGTCGGACAGAGAAACACTGAAGCTTTCTTT.

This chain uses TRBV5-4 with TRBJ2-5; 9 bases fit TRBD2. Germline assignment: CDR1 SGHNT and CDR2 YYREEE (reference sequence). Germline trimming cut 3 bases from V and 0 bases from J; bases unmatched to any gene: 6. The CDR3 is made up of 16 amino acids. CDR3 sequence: CASSSRTSADQETQYF. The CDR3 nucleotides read TGTGCCAGCAGCTCCCGGACTAGCGCCGACCAAGAGACCCAGTACTTC. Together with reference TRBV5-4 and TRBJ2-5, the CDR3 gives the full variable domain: ETGVTQSPTHLIKTRGQQVTLRCSSQSGHNTVSWYQQALGQGPQFIFQYYREEENGRGNFPPRFSGLQFPNYSSELNVNALELDDSALYLCASSSRTSADQETQYFGPGTRLLVL.